The 14 T cell receptor beta chains listed next were all sequenced from one sample in a study of T-cell memory formation after mild COVID-19 listed by TCRdb under 2021. The protocol used for the library was 5' RACE. Reads for this sample came from an Illumina NovaSeq 6000. Using fastp at Q25 and MiXCR, TCRdb reprocessed the public reads and kept productive beta chains. Rows with a matching CDR3 protein are joined into one entry that keeps the most common DNA and genes. Recorded for this sample are 530,000 or so distinct CDR3 sequences; 15% to 20% of them occurred a single time. The ten largest clones take up about 8.6% of the sample. Sequenced material: PBMCs or a T cell subset sorted from them (not recorded which). The source is an adult woman who had mild COVID-19 (a few samples of this study predate the infection). The sample titles of this study are shuffled in the database, so cell type and time point are left out; the donor was told from shared clones.

This clonotype was seen only once. The V gene is TRBV27, the J gene TRBJ1-5, with D possibly matching TRBD1 (6 bases). The CDR3 length is 17 residues. Per the germline V gene, CDR1 is MNHEY and CDR2 is SMNVEV (reference sequence). V was trimmed by 6 bases and J by 0 bases, leaving 18 bases between them. CDR3 loop: CASSPEGGAYSNQPQHF. DNA for the CDR3: TGTGCCAGCAGCCCCGAGGGGGGAGCTTATAGCAATCAGCCCCAGCATTTT.

The chain joins TRBV18 to TRBJ2-7; a weak D match, TRBD2 (5 bases). Germline V gene lookup returns CDR1 KGHSH and CDR2 LQKENI. Trimming pared 1 base from V and 0 bases from J, leaving 10 bases between. This CDR3 comprises 15 residues. In DNA form, the CDR3 reads TGTGCCAGCTCACCACAGGAGCGGAGCTCCTACGAGCAGTACTTC. This sequence encodes CASSPQERSSYEQYF. The whole variable domain, filled in from reference TRBV18 and TRBJ2-7, reads NAGVMQNPRHLVRRRGQEARLRCSPMKGHSHVYWYRQLPEEGLKFMVYLQKENIIDESGMPKERFSAEFPKEGPSILRIQQVVRGDSAAYFCASSPQERSSYEQYFGPGTRLTVT.

This clonotype was observed many times. This chain joins TRBV12-3 or TRBV12-4 and TRBJ2-2; D possibly uses TRBD1 or TRBD2 (5 bases each). CDR3 length: 13 amino acids. The germline V and J ends were trimmed by 3 bases and 6 bases, with 8 bases remaining between them. The CDR3 nucleotides read TGTGCCAGCAGTTTGGGGGTAGCCGGGGAGCTGTTTTTT. Amino acids: CASSLGVAGELFF.

Written as DNA, the CDR3 is TGTGCCAGCAGTTACTCGACAGGGGGAACCGGGGAGCTGTTTTTT. Its protein product is CASSYSTGGTGELFF. The genes are TRBV6-6 and TRBJ2-2; 9 nucleotides agree with TRBD1. The CDR3 contains 15 residues. J was trimmed by 5 bases and V by 0 bases; bases with no gene match: 1. The V gene's germline CDR1 is MNHNY and CDR2 SVGAGI (reference sequence).

The rearrangement links TRBV15 to TRBJ2-1; the match to TRBD1 covers 7 bases. This CDR3 is built from 16 residues. Germline-derived CDR1 and CDR2 are LNHNV and YYDKDF (reference sequence). The V segment lost 4 bases and the J segment 2 bases; nucleotides outside the gene matches: 8. The CDR3 DNA is TGTGCCACCAGCAACTTACAGGGGTTTCCCTACAATGAGCAGTTCTTC. Translation gives CATSNLQGFPYNEQFF.

The sample holds a few counts of this clonotype. The chain employs TRBV11-2 and TRBJ2-7; D possibly corresponds to TRBD1 (6 bases). The CDR3 contains 16 residues. V was shortened by 1 base and J by 2 bases, with 15 bases between the two germline ends. From germline, CDR1 is SGHAT and CDR2 FQNNGV. CDR3 amino acids: CASSLVGQGTAYEQYF. The CDR3 coding sequence is TGTGCCAGCAGCTTAGTTGGCCAGGGGACGGCCTACGAGCAGTACTTC.

This clonotype was counted between two and nine times. This rearrangement joins TRBV12-3 or TRBV12-4 to TRBJ1-2, with D possibly TRBD1 on 5 matching bases. The CDR3 totals 16 residues. Trimming left V 10 bases short and J 4 bases short, with 25 bases between. CDR3 coding DNA: TGTGCCACCGGCTCCTGGGACCCTTCGAACCCCTATGGCTACACCTTC. Translation: CATGSWDPSNPYGYTF.

This sequence joins TRBV24-1 and TRBJ2-5, with 7 bases that match TRBD2. CDR3 length: 14 amino acids. The germline V gene encodes CDR1 KGHDR and CDR2 SFDVKD. V was pared by 1 base and J by 5 bases, with 3 bases of the junction left unmatched. CDR3 protein: CATSDFGGGETQYF. DNA for the CDR3: TGTGCCACCAGTGATTTCGGGGGAGGGGAGACCCAGTACTTC.

This chain connects TRBV30 to TRBJ1-2; TRBD1 aligns across 9 bases. Germline CDR1 reads GTSNPN; CDR2 reads SVGIG (reference sequence). The length of the CDR3 is 16 residues. V lost 1 base, J lost 2 bases, and 8 bases stayed unmatched. This CDR3 reads CAWSGAGTGLNYGYTF. The CDR3 DNA is TGTGCCTGGAGTGGAGCCGGGACAGGGTTAAACTATGGCTACACCTTC.

This clonotype was counted only a few times. The chain uses TRBV5-5 and TRBJ1-6, with TRBD1 matching over 8 bases. Germline-derived CDR1 and CDR2 are SGHKS and YYEKEE (reference sequence). V lost 3 bases, J lost 6 bases, and 5 bases stayed unmatched. The CDR3 length is 15 residues. Here the CDR3 reads CASSSGGLRNSPLHF. CDR3 nucleotide sequence: TGTGCCAGCAGCTCAGGGGGCCTACGTAATTCACCCCTCCACTTT. Filled out from reference TRBV5-5 and TRBJ1-6, the complete variable domain reads DAGVTQSPTHLIKTRGQQVTLRCSPISGHKSVSWYQQVLGQGPQFIFQYYEKEERGRGNFPDRFSARQFPNYSSELNVNALLLGDSALYLCASSSGGLRNSPLHFGNGTRLTVT.

The chain couples TRBV9 to TRBJ2-3; a possible D gene is TRBD2 (5 bases). In germline, CDR1 is SGDLS, CDR2 YYNGEE. V lost 1 base, J lost 0 bases, and 12 bases lay in between. CDR3 length equals 16 residues. CDR3 amino acids: CASSVSSGSSTDTQYF. CDR3 DNA sequence: TGTGCCAGCAGCGTATCGAGCGGATCTAGCACAGATACGCAGTATTTT.

The rearrangement joins TRBV12-3 or TRBV12-4 to TRBJ2-4; D may be TRBD2 (6 bases). Trimming removed 5 bases from V and 9 bases from J, with 20 bases in between. The length of the CDR3 is 15 residues. CDR3 coding DNA: TGTGCCAGCAGTCCCTCGGCCGGAGGGGCGACCATTCAGTACTTC. Translation: CASSPSAGGATIQYF.

This clonotype appeared a single time. The rearrangement joins TRBV5-1 to TRBJ2-7; D not certain. With 0 bases removed from V and 5 bases from J, the gap between germline ends came to 12 bases. The CDR3 consists of 14 residues. Germline V gene data show CDR1 as SGHRS and CDR2 as YFSETQ. DNA for the CDR3: TGCGCCAGCAGCTTGGAGCTGGGTTCCAACGAGCAGTACTTC. Protein: CASSLELGSNEQYF.

The genes are TRBV30 and TRBJ1-1; D is ambiguous. Trimming took off 3 bases at V and 1 base at J, with 6 bases between the two ends. CDR3 length equals 12 residues. Germline assignment: CDR1 GTSNPN and CDR2 SVGIG (reference sequence). CDR3 residues: CAWSHTNTEAFF. CDR3 DNA: TGTGCCTGGAGCCACACGAACACTGAAGCTTTCTTT.